Shown below are 10 T cell receptor beta chains from a single sample sequenced in a study of T cell repertoires in cytomegalovirus infection. One entry per CDR3 protein results from TCRdb running MiXCR on the reads. In the table there are nearly 650,000 distinct CDR3 sequences, around 24% of which are singletons. The sequenced sample was CD8+ T cells from PBMCs. All receptors derive from a human donor in good health (CMV status not recorded). Some clones in this sample may be carry-over from other donors' samples.

This clonotype turned up a few times. V and J are TRBV6-2 or TRBV6-3 and TRBJ1-5, with D uncertain. Looked up from germline, CDR1 is MNHEY and CDR2 is SVGEGT. The length of the CDR3 is 13 residues. Deletions cut 8 bases from V and 0 bases from J, with 8 bases between. The CDR3 sequence: CASGPNSNQPQHF. The CDR3 DNA is TGTGCCAGCGGGCCGAATAGCAATCAGCCCCAGCATTTT.

This clonotype was counted ten times or more. The rearrangement uses TRBV7-6 and TRBJ2-3; 14 nucleotides agree with TRBD2. With 5 bases clipped from V and 5 bases from J, the junction kept 3 bases outside the gene matches. From germline, CDR1 is SGHVS and CDR2 FNYEAQ. This CDR3 region has 15 residues. The CDR3 DNA sequence: TGTGCCAGCAGCAGACTAGCGGGGGGGCAAGATACGCAGTATTTT. Encoded protein: CASSRLAGGQDTQYF.

This clonotype appeared a few times. This chain joins TRBV5-4 and TRBJ2-7; no clear D gene. V lost 2 bases and J lost 5, with 8 bases in between. The CDR3 runs to 12 residues. The germline CDR1 and CDR2 sequences are SGHNT and YYREEE (reference sequence). CDR3 coding DNA: TGTGCCAGCAGCTTCAAGCCCCACGAGCAGTACTTC. Its translation is CASSFKPHEQYF.

This clonotype was recorded a few times. The CDR3 DNA reads as TGTGCCAGCAGCGGACAGGACCGGGGCACCGGGGAGCTGTTTTTT. Amino acids: CASSGQDRGTGELFF. The chain has TRBV7-9 and TRBJ2-2; the match to TRBD1 covers 7 bases. Germline lookup yields CDR1 SEHNR and CDR2 FQNEAQ (reference sequence). V gave up 5 bases and J gave up 4 bases; unmatched junction bases: 7. The CDR3 has 15 amino acids.

This chain links TRBV2 with TRBJ1-5; D may be TRBD1 (6 bases). The CDR3 is made up of 14 amino acids. Germline V gene sequence: CDR1 SNHLY, CDR2 FYNNEI. The V and J ends lost 7 bases and 2 bases respectively, with 12 bases between them. For the CDR3, the DNA is TGTGCCAGCAAGAGAGCAGGGGGCAATCAGCCCCAGCATTTT. As protein: CASKRAGGNQPQHF.

This clonotype was seen at least ten times. This chain links TRBV7-9 with TRBJ2-5, with D unclear. CDR1 and CDR2 from the germline V gene are SEHNR and FQNEAQ (reference sequence). The CDR3 is 13 residues long. V lost 5 bases to trimming and J lost 5 bases, with 12 bases between them. CDR3 region: CASSAQGRETQYF. The DNA for the CDR3 is TGTGCCAGCAGCGCACAAGGAAGGGAGACCCAGTACTTC.

This clonotype occurred many times. The chain combines TRBV7-2 with TRBJ1-1, with D tentatively TRBD1 (5 bases). Trimming took off 3 bases at V and 4 bases at J, with 9 bases between the two ends. Germline V gene data show CDR1 as SGHTA and CDR2 as FQGNSA. CDR3 length: 13 amino acids. The CDR3 DNA reads TGTGCCAGCAGCTTCATCGGGGCCACTGAAGCTTTCTTT. Its translation is CASSFIGATEAFF.

The chain links TRBV9 to TRBJ1-4, with 8 bases that match TRBD1. The J segment lost 6 bases and the V segment lost 4 bases, leaving 14 bases of the junction unmatched. Per the germline V gene, CDR1 is SGDLS and CDR2 is YYNGEE. The CDR3 runs 17 residues. CDR3 sequence: CASSPHAGQGADEKLFF. The CDR3 nucleotides are TGTGCCAGCAGCCCCCATGCCGGACAGGGTGCAGATGAAAAACTGTTTTTT. Using reference TRBV9 and TRBJ1-4 for the parts outside the CDR3, the full variable domain is DSGVTQTPKHLITATGQRVTLRCSPRSGDLSVYWYQQSLDQGLQFLIQYYNGEERAKGNILERFSAQQFPDLHSELNLSSLELGDSALYFCASSPHAGQGADEKLFFGSGTQLSVL.

This clonotype was seen many times. The V and J genes are TRBV12-3 or TRBV12-4 and TRBJ2-1, with 10 positions matching TRBD2. The junction had 5 bases not matched to a gene; V was cut back by 3 bases and J by 3 bases. CDR3 length: 16 residues. CDR3 nucleotides: TGTGCCAGCAGTTTGCAGCGGGGGGGCCTCTACAATGAGCAGTTCTTC. Its translation is CASSLQRGGLYNEQFF.

This rearrangement joins TRBV27 to TRBJ2-7; the match to TRBD2 covers 8 bases. V shed 8 bases, J shed 2 bases, and the junction held 2 bases outside the gene matches. CDR3 length: 12 residues. CDR1 is MNHEY and CDR2 is SMNVEV in the germline V gene (reference sequence). This CDR3 reads CASPGGAYEQYV. In DNA, the CDR3 is TGTGCCAGCCCGGGAGGGGCCTACGAGCAGTACGTC.